Below are 18 T cell receptor beta chains sequenced from a single sample in a study of blood T cell repertoires in COVID-19. Profiled with immunoSEQ multiplex PCR; TCRdb holds only in-frame clones, not every one. Of under 300,000 clones in the sample, roughly 83% were seen once. The material sequenced was peripheral blood. The receptors originated from a woman older than 75 with acute or convalescent COVID-19.

The genes are TRBV27 and TRBJ1-6, with 10 bases identical to TRBD1. V dropped 6 bases and J dropped 13; count of bases not matched to a gene: 9. CDR3 length equals 14 residues. The germline CDR1 and CDR2 sequences are MNHEY and SMNVEV (reference sequence). The CDR3 protein is CASRPDRGLGPLHF. In DNA form, the CDR3 reads TGTGCCAGCAGGCCCGACAGGGGGCTAGGGCCCCTCCACTTT.

The CDR3 DNA reads as TGTGCCAGCAGTTTATTTCAGGGTCGGAGTTCCGAGCAGTACTTC. It specifies CASSLFQGRSSEQYF. The rearrangement joins TRBV28 to TRBJ2-7; TRBD1 is a possible D gene (5 bases). This CDR3 is 15 amino acids long. The germline gives CDR1 MDHEN, CDR2 SYDVKM. Trimming removed 1 base from V and 6 bases from J, with 16 bases in between.

The chain employs TRBV5-4 and TRBJ2-5; the D gene is possibly TRBD1 (5 bases). The CDR3 is 14 residues long. CDR1 and CDR2 (germline): SGHNT, YYREEE (reference sequence). V was clipped by 0 bases and J by 5 bases, with 11 bases between them. CDR3 sequence: CASSLGSGAETQYF. CDR3 in DNA: TGTGCCAGCAGCTTGGGGAGTGGGGCCGAGACCCAGTACTTC.

The chain is built from TRBV10-3 and TRBJ1-2, with D maybe TRBD1 (5 bases). Deletions cut 2 bases from V and 4 bases from J, with 17 bases between. Germline lookup yields CDR1 ENHRY and CDR2 SYGVKD. CDR3 size: 16 residues. In DNA, the CDR3 is TGTGCCATCAGTGAGCCTACTGACAGAGTGGGCTATGGCTACACCTTC. It translates to CAISEPTDRVGYGYTF.

The chain couples TRBV27 to TRBJ1-1; 7 nucleotides line up with TRBD1. The V segment lost 8 bases and the J segment 12 bases; nucleotides outside the gene matches: 15. Germline-derived CDR1 and CDR2 are MNHEY and SMNVEV (reference sequence). This CDR3 is built from 13 residues. This CDR3 reads CASREGGGRRSFF. Here the CDR3 DNA reads TGTGCCAGCCGAGAAGGGGGCGGACGACGATCTTTCTTT.

The chain has TRBV28 and TRBJ1-6; D unclear. This CDR3 comprises 14 residues. Trimming took 7 bases from V and 3 from J, leaving 10 bases between them. Germline loops: CDR1 MDHEN, CDR2 SYDVKM. Here the CDR3 DNA reads TGTGCCAGCATCCCAGGTGACTATAATTCACCCCTCCACTTT. Its protein is CASIPGDYNSPLHF.

In nucleotides, the CDR3 is TGTGCCAGCAGCTTATCGGGGGGGCCTTATAATTCACCCCTCCACTTT. As protein: CASSLSGGPYNSPLHF. The gene calls are TRBV7-6 and TRBJ1-6; a possible D gene is TRBD1 (6 bases). V lost 2 bases to trimming and J lost 4 bases, with 12 bases between them. CDR3 length: 16 amino acids. From germline, CDR1 is SGHVS and CDR2 FNYEAQ.

The chain's CDR3 is CASSSTVNYGYTF. Written as DNA, the CDR3 is TGTGCCAGTAGCTCGACAGTAAACTATGGCTACACCTTC. The genes are TRBV19 and TRBJ1-2; TRBD1 is a possible D gene (5 bases). Per the germline V gene, CDR1 is LNHDA and CDR2 is SQIVND (reference sequence). This CDR3 contains 13 residues. The V gene lost 6 bases and the J gene lost 2 bases, with 10 bases spanning the gap.

The rearrangement uses TRBV5-4 and TRBJ1-2, with a weak D call TRBD1 (6 bases). Germline assignment: CDR1 SGHNT and CDR2 YYREEE (reference sequence). The CDR3 is 13 residues long. V was cut by 4 bases and J by 2 bases, with 9 bases left in between. The CDR3 sequence: CASSQDRNYGYTF. For the CDR3, the DNA is TGTGCCAGCAGCCAGGACAGAAACTATGGCTACACCTTC.

This sequence joins TRBV18 and TRBJ2-1, with 10 bases fitting TRBD1. The CDR3 sequence is 14 residues long. V lost 5 bases to trimming and J lost 3 bases; unmatched junction nucleotides: 1. Per the germline V gene, CDR1 is KGHSH and CDR2 is LQKENI. CDR3 residues: CASSGDRGYNEQFF. The CDR3 DNA is TGTGCCAGCTCAGGGGACAGGGGCTACAATGAGCAGTTCTTC.

The V gene is TRBV3-1 (or the pseudogene TRBV3-2), the J gene TRBJ2-5; possible D gene TRBD2, 5 bases. The CDR3 length is 13 residues. V was trimmed by 7 bases and J by 2 bases, leaving 11 bases between them. Germline loops: CDR1 LGHDT, CDR2 YNNKEL (reference sequence). CDR3 sequence: CASTPPGQETQYF. The DNA of the CDR3 is TGTGCCAGCACCCCCCCGGGACAAGAGACCCAGTACTTC.

The genes are TRBV19 and TRBJ1-2; D might be TRBD1 (5 bases). The CDR3 is 16 amino acids. V lost 7 bases and J 7 bases, leaving 25 bases between the germline ends. Germline CDR1 is LNHDA and CDR2 is SQIVND (reference sequence). CDR3 in DNA: TGTGCCAGTAAAGTCGGAGGGGTCAGCCGAACGGGTGGCTACACCTTC. It specifies CASKVGGVSRTGGYTF. The full variable domain, its missing parts supplied by reference TRBV19 and TRBJ1-2, is DGGITQSPKYLFRKEGQNVTLSCEQNLNHDAMYWYRQDPGQGLRLIYYSQIVNDFQKGDIAEGYSVSREKKESFPLTVTSAQKNPTAFYLCASKVGGVSRTGGYTFGSGTRLTVV.

J is TRBJ1-4 and V is TRBV15; D not resolved. Germline V lookup: CDR1 LNHNV, CDR2 YYDKDF (reference sequence). The CDR3 length is 14 residues. Between the trimmed V and J ends, which lost 1 base and 3 bases, there was a span of 6 bases. The CDR3 sequence is CATSRAGSNEKLFF. The CDR3 bases are TGTGCCACCAGCAGAGCGGGGTCTAATGAAAAACTGTTTTTT.

Written as DNA, the CDR3 is TGTGCCACCAGCCTACAGGGGGCTAATGAAAAACTGTTTTTT. Its translation is CATSLQGANEKLFF. The rearrangement joins TRBV15 to TRBJ1-4; 8 bases fit TRBD1. From germline, CDR1 is LNHNV and CDR2 YYDKDF (reference sequence). V shed 5 bases and J 3 bases; nucleotides not matched to a gene: 2. The CDR3 loop spans 14 amino acids.

The chain carries TRBV4-1 and TRBJ1-2; D unclear. Trimming took 9 bases from V and 8 from J, leaving 19 bases between them. CDR3 size: 13 residues. Germline CDR1 and CDR2: MGHRA and YSYEKL. The CDR3 protein is CARSVSFGQGYTF. CDR3 bases: TGCGCCAGGAGCGTTAGTTTTGGGCAAGGCTACACCTTC.

The chain employs TRBV19 and TRBJ1-5; D is unclear. The length of the CDR3 is 12 residues. CDR1 and CDR2 from the germline V gene are LNHDA and SQIVND (reference sequence). Trimming shortened V by 4 bases and J by 6 bases, and 7 bases separated the two germline ends. For the CDR3, the DNA is TGTGCCAGTAGTAACCCGGGTCAGCCCCAGCATTTT. It specifies CASSNPGQPQHF. The full variable domain, completed using reference TRBV19 and TRBJ1-5, is DGGITQSPKYLFRKEGQNVTLSCEQNLNHDAMYWYRQDPGQGLRLIYYSQIVNDFQKGDIAEGYSVSREKKESFPLTVTSAQKNPTAFYLCASSNPGQPQHFGDGTRLSIL.

This clone was seen a few times. The V and J genes are TRBV2 and TRBJ2-7; TRBD2 matches at 7 bases. CDR3 size: 15 residues. Germline loops: CDR1 SNHLY, CDR2 FYNNEI. V shed 7 bases and J 3 bases; nucleotides not matched to a gene: 12. The CDR3 bases are TGTGCCAGCACCCAAGGGAGGGCACAAATCTACGAGCAGTACTTC. It translates to CASTQGRAQIYEQYF.

This clone showed up just a few times. This rearrangement joins TRBV7-9 to TRBJ2-3; 12 bases line up with TRBD2. CDR1 is SEHNR and CDR2 is FQNEAQ in the germline V gene (reference sequence). V was pared by 4 bases and J by 4 bases, with 6 bases of the junction left unmatched. The CDR3 totals 16 residues. The CDR3 DNA reads TGTGCCAGCAGCTCCCCACTAGCGGGGGGTTCAGATACGCAGTATTTT. The encoded protein is CASSSPLAGGSDTQYF.